Below, 10 T cell receptor beta chains from the same sample are listed, as sequenced in a study of T cells in Graves' hyperthyroidism and ophthalmopathy. Regions amplified from RNA transcripts were the TCR beta CDR3 regions. Using the HTBI primer set, a first-round RT-PCR was run on the TCR CDR3. TCRdb reanalysed the multiplex PCR reads using MiXCR and keeps one entry per CDR3 protein. The table shows around 350,000 distinct CDR3 sequences, with approximately 14% occurring only once. Sequencing input: blood. The receptor source for this set is a woman aged 60-75 years with Graves' ophthalmopathy.

There are a few counts of this clonotype. The chain uses TRBV7-9 and TRBJ2-1, with TRBD2 matching over 8 bases. Germline lookup yields CDR1 SEHNR and CDR2 FQNEAQ (reference sequence). The trim removed 4 bases at V and 8 bases at J, leaving 10 bases unmatched. This CDR3 contains 15 residues. CDR3 sequence: CASSYSGSPSDEQFF. The CDR3 DNA reads TGTGCCAGCAGCTACAGCGGGAGCCCTTCAGATGAGCAGTTCTTC.

V gene TRBV29-1 combines with J gene TRBJ2-3; the match to TRBD1 covers 7 bases. The ends lost 4 bases at V and 6 bases at J; junction bases unmatched: 4. Germline V gene sequence: CDR1 SQVTM, CDR2 ANQGSEA. CDR3 size: 12 residues. For the CDR3, the DNA is TGCAGCGTTGGACCCAGGGGGGATACGCAGTATTTT. Translating gives CSVGPRGDTQYF.

This clonotype was found a few times. This sequence joins TRBV7-9 and TRBJ1-2; a weak D match, TRBD1 (5 bases). Trimming removed 5 bases at V and 3 bases at J, with 13 bases between. This CDR3 has 14 residues. Per the germline V gene, CDR1 is SEHNR and CDR2 is FQNEAQ (reference sequence). Written as DNA, the CDR3 is TGTGCCAGCAGCCCACTAGACAGTGACTATGGCTACACCTTC. Translating gives CASSPLDSDYGYTF. Variable domain in full (rest from reference TRBV7-9 and TRBJ1-2): DTGVSQNPRHKITKRGQNVTFRCDPISEHNRLYWYRQTLGQGPEFLTYFQNEAQLEKSRLLSDRFSAERPKGSFSTLEIQRTEQGDSAMYLCASSPLDSDYGYTFGSGTRLTVV.

The V and J genes are TRBV5-1 and TRBJ1-5; TRBD1 matches at 8 bases. Germline CDR1 SGHRS, CDR2 YFSETQ. There are 15 residues in the CDR3. The J segment lost 2 bases and the V segment lost 4 bases, leaving 5 bases of the junction unmatched. In DNA, the CDR3 is TGCGCCAGCAGCCGCAGGGGGCTGGGCAATCAGCCCCAGCATTTT. Translation gives CASSRRGLGNQPQHF.

The table lists this clonotype with many counts. The V gene is TRBV3-1, the J gene TRBJ2-5; possibly TRBD1 or TRBD2 for D (5 bases each). The CDR3 has 19 amino acids. CDR1 and CDR2 from the germline V gene are LGHDT and YNNKEL (reference sequence). V was clipped by 1 base and J by 2 bases, with 23 bases between them. CDR3 DNA sequence: TGTGCCAGCAGCCAAGGGGTTGGGACCAACACCCATCGGCAAGAGACCCAGTACTTC. Translating gives CASSQGVGTNTHRQETQYF.

J is TRBJ2-1 and V is TRBV9; 12 bases match TRBD2. The CDR3 sequence is 15 residues long. J was trimmed by 9 bases and V by 4 bases; bases with no gene match: 8. CDR1 SGDLS and CDR2 YYNGEE come from the germline V gene. CDR3 protein: CASSLRLAGDGEQFF. In DNA form, the CDR3 reads TGTGCCAGCAGCCTAAGACTAGCGGGAGATGGTGAGCAGTTCTTC. The whole variable domain, remainder taken from reference TRBV9 and TRBJ2-1, is DSGVTQTPKHLITATGQRVTLRCSPRSGDLSVYWYQQSLDQGLQFLIQYYNGEERAKGNILERFSAQQFPDLHSELNLSSLELGDSALYFCASSLRLAGDGEQFFGPGTRLTVL.

The chain couples TRBV19 to TRBJ1-2; TRBD1 might be the D (5 bases). The ends were cut back, 11 bases at V and 6 bases at J, with 13 bases in the middle. This CDR3 spans 11 amino acids. Germline assignment: CDR1 LNHDA and CDR2 SQIVND (reference sequence). Here the CDR3 DNA reads TGTGCCTCGGGGGACGGGGATGGCTACACCTTC. This codes for CASGDGDGYTF.

This clonotype has more than one count but fewer than ten. V and J are TRBV5-8 and TRBJ1-4; possible D gene TRBD1, 6 bases. The germline CDR1 and CDR2 sequences are SGHTS and YDEGEE. Trimming left V 1 base short and J 6 bases short, with 7 bases between. This CDR3 is 13 amino acids long. CDR3 protein: CASSLRGDEKLFF. In nucleotides, the CDR3 is TGTGCCAGCAGCTTGAGGGGGGATGAAAAACTGTTTTTT.

Points on this clonotype: A much larger clone sits a single nucleotide away, making a read error possible. V and J are TRBV6-2 or TRBV6-3 and TRBJ2-7; tentatively, D is TRBD2 (5 bases). The ends were cut back, 6 bases at V and 5 bases at J, with 14 bases in the middle. CDR1 and CDR2 (germline): MNHEY, SVGEGT. The CDR3 has 13 amino acids. This CDR3 reads CASRGSYGDEQYF. CDR3 sequence (DNA): TGTGCCAGCAGGGGAAGTTACGGGGACGAGCAGTACTTC.

The sample holds many counts of this clonotype. The chain joins TRBV27 to TRBJ1-6; D unresolved. Trimming left V 4 bases short and J 0 bases short, with 4 bases between. Germline V gene data show CDR1 as MNHEY and CDR2 as SMNVEV (reference sequence). The CDR3 loop spans 14 amino acids. The CDR3 DNA reads TGTGCCAGCAGTTGGGGCTCCTATAATTCACCCCTCCACTTT. Residues: CASSWGSYNSPLHF.